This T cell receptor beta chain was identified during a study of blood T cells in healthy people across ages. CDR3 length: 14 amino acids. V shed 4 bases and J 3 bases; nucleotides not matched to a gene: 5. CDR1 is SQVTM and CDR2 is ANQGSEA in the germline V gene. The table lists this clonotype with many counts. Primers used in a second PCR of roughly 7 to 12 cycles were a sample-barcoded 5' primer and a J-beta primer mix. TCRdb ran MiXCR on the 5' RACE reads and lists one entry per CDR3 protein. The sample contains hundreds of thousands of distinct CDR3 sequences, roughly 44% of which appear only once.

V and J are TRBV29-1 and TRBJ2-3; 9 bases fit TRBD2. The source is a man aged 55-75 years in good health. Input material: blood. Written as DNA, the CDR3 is TGCAGCGTTGTGGCGGGGGGGCGGACAGATACGCAGTATTTT. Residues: CSVVAGGRTDTQYF.